This is a list of T cell receptor beta chains from one sample in a study of T cell responses to AZD1222 COVID-19 vaccine. Here immunoSEQ multiplex PCR was the method, and the copy in TCRdb shows in-frame clones only, minus some. This repertoire shows roughly 170,000 clones, around 87% found once; its top ten account for approximately 2.5%. This specimen consisted of peripheral blood, obtained on day 0 of AZD1222 vaccination. The receptor source for this set is an adult in good health. Each CDR3 is given with its conserved first and last residue. D genes are given only for firm matches. A row's size may be missing; if present it is once, few, many or a size class.

TRBV6-5	-	-	TRBJ2-1	TGTGCCAGCAGGGGGGTGATACAACGGGATGAGCAGTTCTTC	CASRGVIQRDEQFF
TRBV6-1	-	once	TRBJ1-2	TGTGCCAGCAGTGAGGTTGCCAGGCTGTCTGGCTACACCTTC	CASSEVARLSGYTF
TRBV11-2	TRBD1	few	TRBJ1-2	TGTGCCAGCAGCTTCCAGGGGGATTGGGATGGCTACACCTTC	CASSFQGDWDGYTF
TRBV5-1	TRBD1	-	TRBJ1-1	TGCGCCAGCAGCTCCCGACAGGGTACCACTGAAGCTTTCTTT	CASSSRQGTTEAFF
TRBV27	TRBD1	few	TRBJ1-6	TGTGCCAGCAGTCCGGACAGGGTTTGGTCACCCCTCCACTTT	CASSPDRVWSPLHF
TRBV7-8	-	once	TRBJ1-1	TGTGCCAGCAGCTTAGGGAGGATGTGGGGGCGCACTGAAGCTTTCTTT	CASSLGRMWGRTEAFF
TRBV3-1/TRBV3-2	-	-	TRBJ1-6	TGTGCCAGCAGCGAAACCGGAGCAGCCCGTTCACCCCTCCACTTT	CASSETGAARSPLHF
TRBV7-9	TRBD1	once	TRBJ2-3	TGTGCCAGCGAAACAGGGGGAAGCACAGATACGCAGTATTTT	CASETGGSTDTQYF
TRBV10-3	-	-	TRBJ1-2	TGTGCCATCAGCCAGGGAGCTAACTATGGCTACACCTTC	CAISQGANYGYTF
TRBV4-2	TRBD2	-	TRBJ2-7	TGTGCCAGCAGCCTCCGACTAGCGGGTGAGCAGTACTTC	CASSLRLAGEQYF
TRBV3-1/TRBV3-2	-	-	TRBJ1-2	TGTGCCAGCAGCCAAGGGGCCTGGGGGATCGAGGGCTACACCTTC	CASSQGAWGIEGYTF
TRBV19	TRBD2	-	TRBJ2-1	TGTGCCAGTAGTGCGGGGAGCGGGAGGACCAATGAGCAGTTCTTC	CASSAGSGRTNEQFF
TRBV27	TRBD2	-	TRBJ2-7	TGTGCCAGCAGCTTCTCAGCGGGAGGAGCGGGTGAGCAGTACTTC	CASSFSAGGAGEQYF
TRBV12-3/TRBV12-4	-	-	TRBJ1-2	TGTGCCAGCAGTTTAGCAGGGAACTATGGCTACACCTTC	CASSLAGNYGYTF
TRBV4-1	-	-	TRBJ1-1	TGCGCCAGCTATCCGAACCCGGACAGCAGGATGAACACTGAAGCTTTCTTT	CASYPNPDSRMNTEAFF
TRBV9	-	-	TRBJ1-6	TGTGCCAGCAGCCCAGAGGTAGGCCTGGGGAATTCACCCCTCCACTTT	CASSPEVGLGNSPLHF
TRBV5-1	-	-	TRBJ2-2	TGCGCCAGCAGCCCACGCCCGGGGGAAGTTGCCGGGGAGCTGTTTTTT	CASSPRPGEVAGELFF
TRBV3-1/TRBV3-2	-	-	TRBJ2-7	TGTGCCAGCAGCCACACGAACCTTCGGACGAGCACCTACGAGCAGTACTTC	CASSHTNLRTSTYEQYF
TRBV14	-	-	TRBJ2-7	TGTGCCAGCAGCCCCCAGGGGCGTGGGTCCTACGAGCAGTACTTC	CASSPQGRGSYEQYF
TRBV11-2	-	-	TRBJ2-7	TGTGCCAGCTCAGTCAGTCAGGTCTACGAGCAGTACTTC	CASSVSQVYEQYF
TRBV6-5	TRBD2	-	TRBJ2-2	TGTGCCAGCAGTTCCCTGGGACTAACCACCGGGGAGCTGTTTTTT	CASSSLGLTTGELFF
TRBV6-1	-	-	TRBJ2-7	TGTGCCAGCAGTGACCGGTCGTACGAGCAGTACTTC	CASSDRSYEQYF
TRBV12-3/TRBV12-4	TRBD2	-	TRBJ2-5	TGTGCCAGCACCCGGGAGGTGGAGACCCAGTACTTC	CASTREVETQYF
TRBV3-1/TRBV3-2	-	few	TRBJ1-1	TGTGCCAGCAGCCAAGATCTACAGGTGGGATTGGAAGCTTTCTTT	CASSQDLQVGLEAFF
TRBV7-3	-	-	TRBJ2-1	TGTGCCAGCAGCTCGATGGGGGGTAGCAATGAGCAGTTCTTC	CASSSMGGSNEQFF
TRBV5-1	-	-	TRBJ1-1	TGCGCCAGCACCATGGGGCACCTGAACACTGAAGCTTTCTTT	CASTMGHLNTEAFF
TRBV19	-	-	TRBJ1-1	TGTGCCAGTAGTAACACAAATGAAGCTTTCTTT	CASSNTNEAFF
TRBV7-9	-	-	TRBJ2-7	TGTGCCAGCAGCTTTACCCAGCGTCGACTAGTATACGAGCAGTACTTC	CASSFTQRRLVYEQYF
TRBV5-4	-	-	TRBJ2-4	TGTGCCAGCAGCTTGGACAGGAAAAACATTCAGTACTTC	CASSLDRKNIQYF
TRBV6-5	-	once	TRBJ2-7	TGTGCCAGCAGTTACTCAGGGACCTCCTACGAGCAGTACTTC	CASSYSGTSYEQYF
TRBV4-1	TRBD1	-	TRBJ2-7	TGCGCCAGCAGCCAAGGACGGACAGGAGTCTACGAGCAGTACTTC	CASSQGRTGVYEQYF
TRBV30	TRBD2	-	TRBJ2-2	TGTGCCTGGAGTGGACTAGCGATTGACGGGGAGCTGTTTTTT	CAWSGLAIDGELFF
TRBV3-1/TRBV3-2	-	-	TRBJ2-3	TGTGCCAGCAGCCACGCGCTCGAGGGCGGAGATACGCAGTATTTT	CASSHALEGGDTQYF
TRBV28	-	-	TRBJ1-1	TGTGCCACCTGGCTCGGGATCAACACTGAAGCTTTCTTT	CATWLGINTEAFF
TRBV30	-	-	TRBJ1-1	TGTGCCTGGAGTCGTCGGGGTTCCGCTTTCTTT	CAWSRRGSAFF
TRBV5-4	-	once	TRBJ1-6	TGTGCCAGCAGCTTCGGGACGGCTTATAATTCACCCCTCCACTTT	CASSFGTAYNSPLHF
TRBV11-2	-	-	TRBJ2-2	TGTGCCAGCAGCTCGGGACTGACGAACACCGGGGAGCTGTTTTTT	CASSSGLTNTGELFF
TRBV6-5	-	-	TRBJ2-7	TGTGCCAGCAGTCGAGGCTCCCGCGGTTACGAGCAGTACTTC	CASSRGSRGYEQYF
TRBV5-4	-	-	TRBJ2-7	TGTGCCAGCAGCTTGGGCTACGAGCAGTACTTC	CASSLGYEQYF
TRBV6-5	TRBD1	-	TRBJ2-7	TGTGCCAGCAGTTACTCGGGACAGGGGATCTACGAGCAGTACTTC	CASSYSGQGIYEQYF
TRBV5-1	TRBD1	-	TRBJ1-1	TGCGCCAGCAGCTCGGGACAGGTGAACACTGAAGCTTTCTTT	CASSSGQVNTEAFF
TRBV12-2	-	-	TRBJ1-3	TGTGCAAGTCGCTTATCTAGGGTGGTAGCGCAGGGTGGTGGAAACACCATATATTTT	CASRLSRVVAQGGGNTIYF
TRBV5-1	-	-	TRBJ1-4	TGCGCCAGCACCGAAGGGAGGGAGGGCGAAAAACTGTTTTTT	CASTEGREGEKLFF
TRBV2	-	-	TRBJ1-4	TGTGCCACCGGACCGACAGGTGGGGGGGAAAAACTGTTTTTT	CATGPTGGGEKLFF
TRBV5-1	TRBD2	-	TRBJ2-7	TGCGCCAGCAGCTTTGGCGGGAGGGCCTACGAGCAGTACTTC	CASSFGGRAYEQYF
TRBV27	TRBD1	-	TRBJ2-7	TGTGCCAGCAGTCCCAGGACAGGGCTATACGAGCAGTACTTC	CASSPRTGLYEQYF